This note documents a single T cell receptor (beta chain) sequence. What it binds is unknown. This entry comes from a study of shared clonotypes between healthy human individuals. Across the study: Aged 18 to 49, the donors were a couple of women and a few men. Per-donor plates numbered three CD4 naive, three CD4 memory, two CD8 naive and one CD8 memory.

Study conclusions and caveats: Clonotypes that were shared across four donors made up about 5.1% of naive CD4 clonotypes.

Profiling relied on immunoSEQ multiplex PCR, and the TCRdb table lists in-frame clones only, not all of them. The table shows over a million clones, with 60% to 80% occurring only once. The CDR3 loop spans 16 amino acids. The germline gives CDR1 GTSNPN, CDR2 SVGIG (reference sequence). Trimming cost V 4 bases and J 5 bases, with 20 bases left between them. Negatively enriched CD4+ T cells were divided by CD45RA into naive and memory. The chain couples TRBV30 to TRBJ2-2; perhaps D is TRBD1 or TRBD2 (6 bases each). Sequenced input: memory CD4+ T cells sorted from blood. Subset described: CD45RA-negative fraction. The receptor was isolated from a man between 18 and 35 years old in good health. CDR3 loop: CAWNDGQRGRTGELFF. The DNA of the CDR3 is TGTGCCTGGAACGACGGACAGAGGGGGAGGACCGGGGAGCTGTTTTTT.